These 4 T cell receptor beta chains share one sample of origin, sequenced in a study of metastatic and nonmetastatic thyroid tumors. TCRdb redid the clone calls on the PCR reads using MiXCR. The sample consists of around 24,000 clones, more than 10% of them appearing once. Thyroid surgery took place with no prior treatment in any patient. The sequenced material came from blood. The receptor source for this set is a female donor with papillary thyroid cancer or a benign thyroid nodule (not recorded which). Some clones in this sample may be carry-over from other donors' samples.

With respect to this clone: This may be a read error: a much more frequent sequence differs by one nucleotide. The same CDR3 can be traced to other DNA sequences in this sample. The CDR3 sequence is CASSQSTEAFF. The CDR3 bases are TGTGCCAGCAGCCAGAGCACTGAAGCTTTCTTC. V usage is TRBV3-1 and J usage is TRBJ1-1, with no clear D. The CDR3 has 11 residues. The germline gives CDR1 LGHDT, CDR2 YNNKEL (reference sequence).

This clone was counted at least ten times. Just one base apart from a much larger clone, this may be a read error. The CDR3 ends on some other residue instead of the conserved phenylalanine or tryptophan, so this is likely a read error. The rearrangement joins TRBV10-3 to TRBJ1-5; D is unresolved. Germline V gene lookup returns CDR1 ENHRY and CDR2 SYGVKD. The CDR3 extends over 16 amino acids. The V gene lost 0 bases and the J gene lost 1 base, with 10 bases spanning the gap. In DNA, the CDR3 is TGTGCCATCAGTGAGTCGGCAGGAGGGAGCAATCAGCCCCAGCATTCT. This translates into CAISESAGGSNQPQHS.

There are many counts of this clone. The rearrangement uses TRBV10-2 and TRBJ2-5; the D gene is possibly TRBD1 (5 bases). The germline V gene encodes CDR1 WSHSY and CDR2 SAAADI. Trimming stripped 3 bases from V and 5 bases from J, with 16 bases between. This CDR3 is 15 amino acids long. For the CDR3, the DNA is TGCGCCAGCAGTGATACAGGTGGTGGTTTGGAGACCCAGTACTTC. It translates to CASSDTGGGLETQYF.

This clone has at least ten counts. The chain links TRBV6-1 to TRBJ2-5, with 8 bases identical to TRBD1. Germline assignment: CDR1 MNHNS and CDR2 SASEGT. Germline trimming cut 5 bases from V and 4 bases from J; bases unmatched to any gene: 9. The CDR3 covers 15 residues. CDR3 in amino acids: CASSLDRDRRETQYF. The CDR3 coding sequence is TGTGCCAGCAGTTTGGACAGGGACAGGCGAGAGACCCAGTACTTC.